This T cell receptor (beta chain) was identified in a study of lymphopenia after photon versus proton radiotherapy. With regard to this clone: Its specificity is not known.

Method: immunoSEQ multiplex PCR; TCRdb's copy keeps in-frame clones and lacks some. The sample holds under 75,000 clones, 85% to 95% seen once. Overall study results and limits: Only patients who died were analyzed for survival; proton advantage is unproven. Photon-treated patients lost naive T cells and TCR diversity; proton-treated stayed stable.

The CDR3 consists of 13 residues. V lost 6 bases and J 4 bases, leaving 12 bases between the germline ends. The germline V gene has CDR1 SGHTA and CDR2 FQGTGA. Specimen: peripheral blood, collected from a patient treated with photon-based radiotherapy. The clonotype was recovered from a woman aged 35 to 49 with cholangiocarcinoma. The J gene is TRBJ2-5, the V gene TRBV7-3; TRBD1 is a possible D gene (5 bases). CDR3 bases: TGTGCCAGCAGTAGGGGCCAGGGAGAGACCCAGTACTTC. This translates into CASSRGQGETQYF. Full variable domain (remainder filled in from reference TRBV7-3 and TRBJ2-5): GAGVSQTPSNKVTEKGKYVELRCDPISGHTALYWYRQSLGQGPEFLIYFQGTGAADDSGLPNDRFFAVRPEGSVSTLKIQRTERGDSAVYLCASSRGQGETQYFGPGTRLLVL.